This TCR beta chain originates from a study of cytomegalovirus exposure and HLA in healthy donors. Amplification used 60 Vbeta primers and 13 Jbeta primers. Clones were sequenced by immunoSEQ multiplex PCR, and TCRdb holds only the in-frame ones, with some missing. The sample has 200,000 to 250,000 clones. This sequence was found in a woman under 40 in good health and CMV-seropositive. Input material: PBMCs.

The CDR3 DNA reads TGTGCCAGCAGCTTAGTGGGTATGGTCGGGGACTCCTACGAGCAGTACTTC. Protein: CASSLVGMVGDSYEQYF. V usage is TRBV11-2 and J usage is TRBJ2-7; possibly TRBD2 for D (5 bases). The CDR3 runs to 17 residues. V was pared by 1 base and J by 0 bases, with 16 bases between. Germline values: CDR1 SGHAT, CDR2 FQNNGV.